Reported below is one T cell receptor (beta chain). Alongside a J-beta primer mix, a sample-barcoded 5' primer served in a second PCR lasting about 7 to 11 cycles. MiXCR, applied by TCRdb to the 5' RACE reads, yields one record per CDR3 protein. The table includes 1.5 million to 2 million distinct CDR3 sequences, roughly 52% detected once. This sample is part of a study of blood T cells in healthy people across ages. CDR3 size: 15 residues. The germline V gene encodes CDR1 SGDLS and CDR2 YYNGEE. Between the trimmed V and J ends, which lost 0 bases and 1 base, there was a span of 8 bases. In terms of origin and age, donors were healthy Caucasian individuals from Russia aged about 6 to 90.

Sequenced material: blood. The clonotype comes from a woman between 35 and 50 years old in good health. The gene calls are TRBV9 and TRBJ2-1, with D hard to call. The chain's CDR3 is CASSVAQISYNEQFF. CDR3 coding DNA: TGTGCCAGCAGCGTAGCCCAGATATCCTACAATGAGCAGTTCTTC. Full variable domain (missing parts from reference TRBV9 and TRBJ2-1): DSGVTQTPKHLITATGQRVTLRCSPRSGDLSVYWYQQSLDQGLQFLIQYYNGEERAKGNILERFSAQQFPDLHSELNLSSLELGDSALYFCASSVAQISYNEQFFGPGTRLTVL.